Listed below are T cell receptor beta chains from one sample, sequenced in a study of T cell responses to AZD1222 COVID-19 vaccine. The method was immunoSEQ multiplex PCR; TCRdb's version includes in-frame clones alone and lacks a portion of them. Found here are around 120,000 clones, around 85% of them singletons; the top ten hold roughly 3.9%. The input for sequencing was peripheral blood, taken on day 0 of MenACWY control vaccination. These TCRs come from an adult in good health. Each CDR3 is given with its conserved first and last residue. A D gene is named only where the DNA matches it firmly. Clone size, where shown, is once, few, many, or a class for clones that have expanded.

D,size,J,V,CDR3,DNA
NA,few,TRBJ1-1,TRBV7-8,CASSLTRTKGGNTEAFF,TGTGCCAGCAGCTTAACAAGGACAAAGGGCGGGAACACTGAAGCTTTCTTT
NA,NA,TRBJ2-7,TRBV20-1,CSAPRNYEQYF,TGCAGTGCTCCCAGGAACTACGAGCAGTACTTC
NA,NA,TRBJ2-5,TRBV5-5,CASSLGGLDQETQYF,TGTGCCAGCAGCTTGGGTGGACTTGACCAAGAGACCCAGTACTTC
NA,NA,TRBJ2-6,TRBV30,CAWSPGKTGANVLTF,TGTGCCTGGAGTCCGGGCAAAACTGGGGCCAACGTCCTGACTTTC
NA,NA,TRBJ2-1,TRBV9,CASSQMELAPQFF,TGTGCCAGCTCCCAAATGGAACTAGCTCCGCAGTTCTTC
NA,NA,TRBJ1-2,TRBV27,CASSFTDTGGYGYTF,TGTGCCAGCAGTTTCACGGACACGGGAGGCTATGGCTACACCTTC
TRBD2,NA,TRBJ2-3,TRBV9,CASSFPVSGGWTDTQYF,TGTGCCAGCAGCTTCCCCGTAAGCGGGGGTTGGACAGATACGCAGTATTTT
NA,NA,TRBJ1-1,TRBV2,CASRPRASGSEAFF,TGTGCCAGCCGCCCCCGCGCCAGTGGCTCCGAAGCTTTCTTT
TRBD1,NA,TRBJ2-2,TRBV5-4,CASSLEGTGLTGELFF,TGTGCCAGCAGCTTGGAGGGGACAGGCTTAACCGGGGAGCTGTTTTTT
NA,NA,TRBJ1-6,TRBV11-3,CASSLAREGRRANSPLHF,TGTGCCAGCAGCTTAGCTCGGGAGGGAAGGCGGGCTAATTCACCCCTCCACTTT
NA,NA,TRBJ1-5,TRBV4-2,CASSQVRGNQPQHF,TGTGCCAGCAGCCAAGTTCGAGGAAATCAGCCCCAGCATTTT
NA,NA,TRBJ2-7,TRBV15,CATSRGPGLQYF,TGTGCCACCAGCAGGGGGCCGGGACTGCAGTACTTC
NA,NA,TRBJ2-3,TRBV11-2,CASSFGTVDTQYF,TGTGCCAGCAGCTTTGGGACCGTAGATACGCAGTATTTT
TRBD1,NA,TRBJ1-2,TRBV6-5,CASSRTGPNYGYTF,TGTGCCAGCAGTCGGACAGGACCTAACTATGGCTACACCTTC
NA,NA,TRBJ1-6,TRBV10-2,CASSESGSYNSPLHF,TGCGCCAGCAGTGAGTCTGGCTCCTATAATTCACCCCTCCACTTT
NA,NA,TRBJ2-2,TRBV20-1,CSADNTGELFF,TGCAGTGCCGATAACACCGGGGAGCTGTTTTTT